This is a list of T cell receptor beta chains from one sample in a study of cytomegalovirus exposure and HLA in healthy donors. Assay used: immunoSEQ multiplex PCR; TCRdb lists only in-frame clones, some missing. The top ten hold about 1% of the sample, which has 150,000 to 200,000 clones, approximately 88% seen once. The sample consisted of PBMCs. These receptors were obtained from a young man in good health and CMV-seronegative. Both conserved end residues are part of each CDR3. The D gene is left open where the match is weak. The size entry is marked missing in some rows and otherwise reads once, few, many or a size class.

>TRBD1|TRBJ1-4|.|TRBV5-6
TGTGCCAGCAGCTTGTTAGGGACAGGAATGTTTTTT
CASSLLGTGMFF
>TRBD1|TRBJ2-5|.|TRBV11-2
TGTGCCAGCAGCTTAGATACGTACAGGGGGTTAGGAGAGACCCAGTACTTC
CASSLDTYRGLGETQYF
>TRBD2|TRBJ2-3|.|TRBV6-4
TGTGCCAGCAGTGAAATAGCTAGCGGGGGCTATACGCAGTATTTT
CASSEIASGGYTQYF
>TRBD1|TRBJ2-1|.|TRBV15
TGTGCCACCAGCAGAAACCGCGGACAGGGGGCGATTGAGCAGTTCTTC
CATSRNRGQGAIEQFF
>.|TRBJ2-7|.|TRBV29-1
TGCAGCGTGGGAGACTACGAGCAGTACTTC
CSVGDYEQYF
>.|TRBJ1-5|.|TRBV6-6
TGTGCCAGCAGTGGAGGGGATCAGCCCCAGCATTTT
CASSGGDQPQHF
>.|TRBJ2-2|.|TRBV19
TGTGCCAGTAGTACGGACTCCTCAGTGGGGGAGCTGTTTTTT
CASSTDSSVGELFF
>.|TRBJ2-7|.|TRBV7-9
TGTGCCAGCAGCTTCTGGGGCTTGGACGGTTCCTACGAGCAGTACTTC
CASSFWGLDGSYEQYF
>TRBD2|TRBJ2-7|.|TRBV6-5
TGTGCCAGCAGTTCCCGCCTAGCGGGAGGCTACGAGCAGTACTTC
CASSSRLAGGYEQYF
>.|TRBJ1-5|.|TRBV6-5
TGTGCCAGTCGGGATAGCAATCAGCCCCAGCATTTT
CASRDSNQPQHF
>TRBD1|TRBJ2-4|.|TRBV7-8
TGTGCCAGCAGCCCGAACCGGGACAGGGGGCTTCGCTTC
CASSPNRDRGLRF
>.|TRBJ2-7|.|TRBV9
TGTGCCAGCAGCCCTAGGGGCGCAGGCTACTCCTACGAGCAGTACTTC
CASSPRGAGYSYEQYF
>TRBD1|TRBJ2-7|.|TRBV28
TGTGCCAGCATAAGGCCAGGGGGCTACGAGCAGTACTTC
CASIRPGGYEQYF
>TRBD1|TRBJ1-1|.|TRBV18
TGTGCCAGCTCACCTGACAGGGAGGAAGAAGCTTTCTTT
CASSPDREEEAFF
>.|TRBJ2-5|.|TRBV10-1
TGCGCCAGCAGCTCCGGGACTCCAAACCAGGAGACCCAGTACTTC
CASSSGTPNQETQYF
>TRBD2|TRBJ2-1|.|TRBV5-1
TGCGCCAGCAGCTTGGAGGCGGGGGGGCCATTTTATGAGCAGTTCTTC
CASSLEAGGPFYEQFF
>TRBD1|TRBJ1-1|.|TRBV11-2
TGTGCCAGCAGCTTACCAGGGGGCACTGAAGCTTTCTTT
CASSLPGGTEAFF
>.|TRBJ1-3|.|TRBV5-1
TGCGCCAGCAGCTTGGGGGGCGGGGGGCTAGGCGGAAACACCATATATTTT
CASSLGGGGLGGNTIYF
>.|TRBJ1-2|once|TRBV30
TGTGCCTGGGACAGCAATTTTAACTATGGCTACACCTTC
CAWDSNFNYGYTF
>TRBD1|TRBJ2-3|.|TRBV11-3
TGTGCCAGCAGCTTAGATGGGACAGGGGGCACAGATACGCAGTATTTT
CASSLDGTGGTDTQYF
>.|TRBJ1-1|few|TRBV6-6
TGTGCCAGCAGAGAGACTTCTGAAGCTTTCTTT
CASRETSEAFF
>TRBD2|TRBJ2-7|.|TRBV7-9
TGTGCCAGCAGCTCCCTGACTAGCGGGGGCCTTTCTCCCTACGAGCAGTACTTC
CASSSLTSGGLSPYEQYF
>.|TRBJ1-1|few|TRBV28
TGTGCCAGCAGTTCCGCACAGACCACCCTTTTAAAAGCTTTCTTT
CASSSAQTTLLKAFF
>.|TRBJ1-1|.|TRBV19
TGTGCCAGTAGTATATTCTCGGGGTCGGGCACTGAAGCTTTCTTT
CASSIFSGSGTEAFF
>.|TRBJ2-7|.|TRBV5-1
TGCGCCAGCAGCCGGATCTCAGGGGACGAGCAGTACTTC
CASSRISGDEQYF
>.|TRBJ2-1|.|TRBV5-1
TGCGCCAGCAGCCCATCTCAACAGGGGGGGAATGAGCAGTTCTTC
CASSPSQQGGNEQFF
>TRBD2|TRBJ2-1|.|TRBV5-4
TGTGCCAGCAGCGGCCGGACTAGCGGATTGTACAATGAGCAGTTCTTC
CASSGRTSGLYNEQFF
>.|TRBJ1-2|.|TRBV2
TGTGCCAGCAGTGATTATATTCTCTATGGCTACACCTTC
CASSDYILYGYTF
>.|TRBJ2-6|.|TRBV7-9
TGTGCCAGCAGCTTCAGCTCTGGGGCCAACGTCCTGACTTTC
CASSFSSGANVLTF
>TRBD1|TRBJ2-7|few|TRBV5-1
TGCGCCAGCAGCATGGACAGGCGCTCCTACGAGCAGTACTTC
CASSMDRRSYEQYF
>.|TRBJ2-5|.|TRBV4-1
TGCGCCAGCAGCCACCGTCCTGACAGGCAGCGGGAGACCCAGTACTTC
CASSHRPDRQRETQYF
>.|TRBJ1-2|.|TRBV4-1
TGCGCCAGCAGCCAAGCCCAGGGGAATACTAACTATGGCTACACCTTC
CASSQAQGNTNYGYTF
>TRBD1|TRBJ1-5|few|TRBV6-1
TGTGCCAGCAGTGTGACAGGGGGATTCAGCAATCAGCCCCAGCATTTT
CASSVTGGFSNQPQHF
>TRBD1|TRBJ2-1|.|TRBV5-5
TGTGCCAGCAGCACCGCCCGGGGACAGGGGTACAATGAGCAGTTCTTC
CASSTARGQGYNEQFF
>TRBD2|TRBJ2-1|.|TRBV5-1
TGCGCCAGCAGCTTGGTCGCGGGAGGGCCCAATGAGCAGTTCTTC
CASSLVAGGPNEQFF
>TRBD2|TRBJ2-1|.|TRBV4-1
TGCGCCAGCAGCCACCTAGCGGTTGGGGACAATGAGCAGTTCTTC
CASSHLAVGDNEQFF
>TRBD1|TRBJ2-1|.|TRBV9
TGTGCCAGCAGCGTAGTGGGGGACAGCTACAATGAGCAGTTCTTC
CASSVVGDSYNEQFF
>TRBD2|TRBJ2-5|once|TRBV6-1
TGTGCCAGCAGTGAAGCGCGGCCCCTAGCGGGAGTATTTTACCAAGAGACCCAGTACTTC
CASSEARPLAGVFYQETQYF
>TRBD2|TRBJ2-2|.|TRBV19
TGTGCCAGTAGTAGCCGCGGGAAGACTAGCGGGGGGGCAAACACCGGGGAGCTGTTTTTT
CASSSRGKTSGGANTGELFF
>.|TRBJ2-5|once|TRBV5-1
TGCGCCAGCAGCGTCGGGGGCCAAGAGACCCAGTACTTC
CASSVGGQETQYF
>TRBD1|TRBJ2-3|.|TRBV4-1
TGCGCCAGCAGCCCAACCGGGACAGGGAAAGATACGCAGTATTTT
CASSPTGTGKDTQYF
>TRBD2|TRBJ2-1|.|TRBV6-5
TGTGCCAGCAGTTACTCGAGCGGGGGGCCTGGTAATGAGCAGTTCTTC
CASSYSSGGPGNEQFF
>.|TRBJ2-1|few|TRBV6-1
TGTGCCAGCAGTGAAGGAACTCTCAGGGTGACCTACAATGAGCAGTTCTTC
CASSEGTLRVTYNEQFF
>.|TRBJ2-5|.|TRBV21-1
TGTGCTCTCAGGGGACAGGGGGTTTTCGTCCAAGAGACCCAGTACTTC
CALRGQGVFVQETQYF
>TRBD2|TRBJ2-3|.|TRBV7-8
TGTGCCAGCAGCCCTGGACTAGCGGTTATGCCGACAGATACGCAGTATTTT
CASSPGLAVMPTDTQYF
>.|TRBJ1-5|once|TRBV2
TGTGCCAGCAAAGTTCAGGGGAATCAGCCCCAGCATTTT
CASKVQGNQPQHF
>.|TRBJ2-1|.|TRBV6-5
TGTGCCAGCAGTTACTCGTTCAGGGGTAGGGGTGAGCAGTTCTTC
CASSYSFRGRGEQFF
>.|TRBJ1-6|.|TRBV7-2
TGTGCCAGCAGCTTAAGCGGGGGGATAGGCTTGACACCCCTCCACTTT
CASSLSGGIGLTPLHF
>TRBD1|TRBJ2-7|.|TRBV2
TGTGCCACCTTCGCGACAGGGTACTACGAGCAGTACTTC
CATFATGYYEQYF
>TRBD1|TRBJ1-4|.|TRBV5-1
TGCGCCAGCAGCTCACCGTTTGGGACAGAAAATGAAAAACTGTTTTTT
CASSSPFGTENEKLFF
>.|TRBJ2-5|.|TRBV2
TGTGCCAGCAGTCAGGACAGCCAGCAAGAGACCCAGTACTTC
CASSQDSQQETQYF
>TRBD1|TRBJ1-5|.|TRBV27
TGTGCCAGCAGTCCGGGACAGGGGGCTTATCAGCCCCAGCATTTT
CASSPGQGAYQPQHF
>.|TRBJ1-2|.|TRBV6-1
TGTGCCAGCAGGGAAGGATCGGGTAACTATGGCTACACCTTC
CASREGSGNYGYTF
>.|TRBJ2-1|.|TRBV9
TGTGCCAGCAGCGTAGCCCCTAGCGCCAATGAGCAGTTCTTC
CASSVAPSANEQFF
>TRBD1|TRBJ1-1|few|TRBV5-6
TGTGCCAGCGGACCCAGGGGGAGCGCTGAAGCTTTCTTT
CASGPRGSAEAFF
>.|TRBJ2-2|.|TRBV5-1
TGCGCCAGCAGCTTGGACAGGACCTGGACCGGGGAGCTGTTTTTT
CASSLDRTWTGELFF
>.|TRBJ1-3|.|TRBV7-6
TGTGCCAGCAGCTTAGATTTGAGGTTGGACTCTGGAAACACCATATATTTT
CASSLDLRLDSGNTIYF
>TRBD1|TRBJ2-7|.|TRBV4-3
TGCGCCAGCAGCCTAGACAGGGGATCCTACGAGCAGTACTTC
CASSLDRGSYEQYF
>.|TRBJ2-3|.|TRBV30
TGTGCCTGGACGGCAGGAGGTAGGGCTTATTTT
CAWTAGGRAYF